This passage covers 14 T cell receptor beta chains from one sample sequenced in a study of T cell responses to AZD1222 COVID-19 vaccine. The repertoire was sequenced with immunoSEQ multiplex PCR; TCRdb's copy has only in-frame clones and lacks some. The sample carries about 140,000 clones, roughly 92% recorded once. The sample consisted of peripheral blood, taken 28 days after the second AZD1222 dose. The receptors stem from an adult who received the AZD1222 COVID-19 vaccine.

The chain employs TRBV24-1 and TRBJ2-1; D remains unclear. The germline CDR1 and CDR2 sequences are KGHDR and SFDVKD. This CDR3 contains 11 residues. V lost 5 bases, J lost 4 bases, and 2 bases lay in between. CDR3: CATSGYNEQFF. The CDR3 DNA sequence: TGTGCCACCAGTGGGTACAATGAGCAGTTCTTC.

This clone was recorded only once. The CDR3 DNA is TGTGCCACCAGTGATCCTGGTCCTGGGCGGGGTGCCTACAATGAGCAGTTCTTC. It is translated as CATSDPGPGRGAYNEQFF. The chain couples TRBV24-1 to TRBJ2-1; a weak D match, TRBD2 (6 bases). Per germline, CDR1 KGHDR and CDR2 SFDVKD. The CDR3 runs to 18 residues. Between the trimmed V and J ends, which lost 3 bases and 2 bases, there was a span of 19 bases.

The rearrangement uses TRBV4-3 and TRBJ1-4; tentative D call: TRBD1 (5 bases). CDR3 length: 16 amino acids. Trimming removed 2 bases from V and 6 bases from J, with 16 bases in between. CDR1 and CDR2 from the germline V gene are LGHNA and YSLEER. The CDR3 nucleotides are TGCGCCAGCAGCCAACAACCTGGGGGTCCCCATGAAAAACTGTTTTTT. Protein sequence: CASSQQPGGPHEKLFF.

The chain combines TRBV5-1 with TRBJ2-3, with 12 bases fitting TRBD1. Germline CDR1 reads SGHRS; CDR2 reads YFSETQ. The CDR3 is made up of 18 amino acids. After removal of 0 bases from V and 9 bases from J, the junction contained 14 bases not matched to a gene. CDR3 loop: CASSLEAGTGGRFPTQYF. DNA for the CDR3: TGCGCCAGCAGCTTGGAGGCCGGGACAGGGGGCCGATTCCCGACGCAGTATTTT.

This clone was seen once. This sequence joins TRBV5-1 and TRBJ1-6; 7 positions match TRBD1. The germline gives CDR1 SGHRS, CDR2 YFSETQ. With 3 bases clipped from V and 10 bases from J, the junction kept 4 bases outside the gene matches. This CDR3 is 13 amino acids long. CDR3 nucleotides: TGCGCCAGCAGCTGGGGGGGACAGTCACCCCTCCACTTT. Encoded protein: CASSWGGQSPLHF.

The V call is TRBV2, the J call TRBJ2-1; 15 bases agree with TRBD2. The CDR3 loop spans 16 amino acids. Germline V gives CDR1 SNHLY, CDR2 FYNNEI. After removal of 6 bases from V and 4 bases from J, the junction contained 4 bases not matched to a gene. CDR3 sequence (DNA): TGTGCCAGCAGATCGGGACTAGCGGGGGGATACAATGAGCAGTTCTTC. This translates into CASRSGLAGGYNEQFF. Based on the CDR3 plus reference TRBV2 and TRBJ2-1, the full variable domain is EPEVTQTPSHQVTQMGQEVILRCVPISNHLYFYWYRQILGQKVEFLVSFYNNEISEKSEIFDDQFSVERPDGSNFTLKIRSTKLEDSAMYFCASRSGLAGGYNEQFFGPGTRLTVL.

The chain combines TRBV27 with TRBJ1-6; no definite D call. CDR1 is MNHEY, CDR2 SMNVEV, per germline (reference sequence). The CDR3 contains 15 residues. V lost 0 bases and J lost 11, with 14 bases in between. The DNA for the CDR3 is TGTGCCAGCAGTTTATCGAGAGGCAGTCACCCACCCCTCCACTTT. Its translation is CASSLSRGSHPPLHF.

V is TRBV5-5 and J is TRBJ1-1; the D is unclear. CDR1 and CDR2 (germline): SGHKS, YYEKEE (reference sequence). Trimming removed 1 base from V and 5 bases from J, with 12 bases in between. The CDR3 totals 14 residues. The chain's CDR3 is CASSLLGLTTEAFF. CDR3 DNA sequence: TGTGCCAGCAGCTTGCTCGGGTTAACTACTGAAGCTTTCTTT.

The CDR3 loop reads CASSYPPGQDSSNQPQHF. CDR3 nucleotides: TGTGCCAGCAGCTACCCCCCGGGACAGGATTCGTCTAATCAGCCCCAGCATTTT. The genes are TRBV7-9 and TRBJ1-5; 8 nucleotides match TRBD1. The CDR3 runs 18 residues. Germline CDR1 is SEHNR and CDR2 is FQNEAQ (reference sequence). Trimming took 4 bases from V and 4 from J; bases not matched to a gene: 15. Together with reference TRBV7-9 and TRBJ1-5, the CDR3 gives the full variable domain: DTGVSQNPRHKITKRGQNVTFRCDPISEHNRLYWYRQTLGQGPEFLTYFQNEAQLEKSRLLSDRFSAERPKGSFSTLEIQRTEQGDSAMYLCASSYPPGQDSSNQPQHFGDGTRLSIL.

This rearrangement joins TRBV12-3 or TRBV12-4 to TRBJ2-3; D is undetermined. The CDR3 runs to 13 residues. Trimming took off 3 bases at V and 6 bases at J, with 10 bases between the two ends. The CDR3 protein is CASSFAVLDTQYF. CDR3 in DNA: TGTGCCAGCAGTTTTGCCGTCCTTGATACGCAGTATTTT.

The genes are TRBV5-1 and TRBJ1-2; weak D call: TRBD1 (5 bases). Germline lookup yields CDR1 SGHRS and CDR2 YFSETQ. Trimming shortened V by 0 bases and J by 3 bases, and 12 bases separated the two germline ends. The CDR3 totals 15 residues. The CDR3 nucleotides read TGCGCCAGCAGCTTGGGGTCAGGGTTGGACTATGGCTACACCTTC. Translated: CASSLGSGLDYGYTF.

This clone showed up just once. This rearrangement joins TRBV2 to TRBJ1-1; 8 nucleotides match TRBD1. The CDR3 extends over 14 amino acids. CDR1 and CDR2 from the germline V gene are SNHLY and FYNNEI. J lost 4 bases, V lost 6 bases, and 7 bases had no gene match. DNA of the CDR3: TGTGCCAGCAGAAGACAGGGGCCCTCCACTGAAGCTTTCTTT. Protein: CASRRQGPSTEAFF.

The chain combines TRBV19 with TRBJ1-5; weak D call: TRBD1 (5 bases). Germline V lookup: CDR1 LNHDA, CDR2 SQIVND (reference sequence). The CDR3 spans 14 residues. V shed 4 bases and J shed 4 bases, with 11 bases lying between them. CDR3 sequence reads: CASSRGGGNQPQHF. DNA for the CDR3: TGTGCCAGTAGTAGGGGGGGAGGGAATCAGCCCCAGCATTTT.

This clone was seen only once. The genes are TRBV7-9 and TRBJ1-2, with TRBD1 matching over 9 bases. Germline loops: CDR1 SEHNR, CDR2 FQNEAQ (reference sequence). This CDR3 has 13 amino acids. With 5 bases clipped from V and 8 bases from J, the junction kept 6 bases outside the gene matches. The chain's CDR3 is CASSQQGAEGYTF. The CDR3 nucleotides are TGTGCCAGCAGCCAACAGGGGGCTGAGGGCTACACCTTC.